This T cell receptor (beta chain) derives from a study of T cells in Graves' hyperthyroidism and ophthalmopathy. CDR1 and CDR2 from the germline V gene are DFQATT and SNEGSKA (reference sequence). The V gene end was trimmed by 0 bases and the J gene end by 1 base; junction bases not matched to a gene: 11. The CDR3 contains 18 residues. For Graves' hyperthyroidism to be stable, ophthalmopathy could not progress within 18 months. Researchers amplified the TCR beta CDR3 regions from RNA transcripts. First-round RT-PCR of the TCR CDR3 relied on the HTBI primer set. TCRdb re-derived calls from the multiplex PCR reads in MiXCR, one entry per CDR3 protein. This table has approximately 590,000 distinct CDR3 sequences, approximately 14% appearing once. This clonotype was seen ten or more times.

This clonotype originated in a woman aged 30 to 39 with Graves' hyperthyroidism. The rearrangement uses TRBV20-1 and TRBJ2-1; TRBD2 aligns across 8 bases. Sequenced input: blood. The CDR3 nucleotides read TGCAGTGCTAGAGATCCGGGGAGAGCGGGGGCTTCCTACAATGAGCAGTTCTTC. Translation: CSARDPGRAGASYNEQFF.